This T cell receptor beta chain was identified in a study of cytomegalovirus exposure and HLA in healthy donors (TCRdb year 2017). The study in broad terms: In an earlier analysis of roughly 500 of the donors, approximately 260 Gb of sequence data and some 120 million unique TCR beta sequences from roughly 190 million T cells were reported. A later analysis re-analyzed previously published TCR beta repertoires from 666 donors and added high-resolution HLA genotyping to study TCR occurrence patterns. In an earlier analysis of over 550 of the donors, high-throughput TCR beta sequencing was used to judge whether each TCR beta V gene segment behaved as functional or pseudogenic. Both class I and class II loci were covered by HLA typing, at four-digit resolution. The aim of the study was to test whether cataloging public T cell receptors could identify signatures of past pathogen exposure. A later genetic analysis used genome-wide SNP genotypes for about 65% of the 666 donors, treating that subset as a discovery cohort. The number of donors typed differed by locus, with roughly 629-640 for A, B, C, DRB1 and DQB1, approximately 500 for DQA1, 606 for DPA1, and under 490 for DPB1. Across around 400 genotyped donors of the cohort, an average of roughly 200,000 unique TCR beta nucleotide sequences per donor were sequenced, and roughly a sixth of those sequences were non-productive. Four or five DR-DQ haplotypes were handled as single units for association and clustering because linkage in the cohort was strong. Using immunosequencing, the study profiled T cell repertoires from fewer than 700 subjects and related those repertoires to cytomegalovirus serostatus. Donor age, sex, ethnicity and CMV serostatus were compiled together with the repertoire data. Every repertoire in the discovery cohort had been generated on one and the same sequencing platform. The study combined high-throughput TCR immunosequencing, statistical association of individual TCRs with disease status, and machine learning to predict cytomegalovirus infection status. A separate validation cohort of approximately 120 different subjects was used in addition to the roughly 620-subject first cohort. An early release covering more than 500 HLA-typed donors comprised roughly 300 gigabases of sequencing data and some 79 million unique TCR sequences. The later analysis used no new phenotypic data to find candidate immune exposures, relying instead on TCR beta sequences and their occurrence across donors. Among the 398 genotyped donors, around 81% belonged to the genetic ancestry cluster associated with self-reported Caucasian donors. Study-wide findings and limitations: A few of the identified cytomegalovirus-associated TCR beta chains were confirmed in vitro to be specific for cytomegalovirus antigens. When HLA alleles, especially DR and DQ, strongly co-occurred, TCR associations were difficult to assign to individual alleles. HLA typing was unavailable for some donors at each locus, so association tests used only the typed subset. Most TCR sequences were observed very rarely across donors, whereas some public TCRs were present in many individuals. A further reported finding was that TCR beta sequences accurately predicted the HLA-A and HLA-B alleles for most subjects in the first cohort. Because the 87-base-pair reads could not distinguish some IMGT-functional V segments, including TRBV6-2 and TRBV6-3, those segments were excluded. The authors suggested that the approach could potentially be generalized to other disease states and immunological phenotypes. An earlier analysis of approximately 570 of the donors showed that most TCR beta V segments appeared in productive rearrangements either about 90% or about 30% of the time, which broadly matched IMGT annotations. Correlated functional status among segregating V segments might be attributable to linkage disequilibrium, but an unknown experimental factor could not be ruled out. In a later analysis, the rate of TCR association differed among HLA loci, with DRB1 alleles having the most associated TCRs and HLA-C alleles having the fewest. The classifier was reported to diagnose cytomegalovirus status with high specificity and sensitivity in both the original cohort and the validation cohort. Roughly uniform sequencing depth across donors was assumed in presence/absence analyses, although this assumption may not hold. The cohort was sequenced for TCR beta chains only, and without alpha or paired-chain data the features that could be detected were limited. The study listed 150 to 200 TCR beta chains as associated with cytomegalovirus. CMV serostatus was the only immune exposure information available for the cohort. The sequencing pipeline was judged likely to have produced a cluster of highly shared sequence variants as a technical artifact. According to a later analysis, parvovirus B19, influenza, CMV and Epstein-Barr virus appeared linked to several top co-occurrence clusters. A later analysis found that HLA-associated TCR beta chains were more clonally expanded and had lower generation probabilities than equally common non-associated chains. A later analysis found that most CMV-associated TCR beta chains appeared HLA-restricted, with HLA associations seemingly driven largely by CMV exposure. An association between a missense DCLRE1C variant and V-gene and J-gene trimming of TCR beta chains was found in a later genetic analysis and replicated in an independent cohort. A later analysis associated 16,951 TCR beta sequences with specific HLA alleles at a false discovery rate of 0.05. A later genetic analysis reported fewer N-insertions in productive TCRs among donors in an Asian-associated ancestry cluster than the roughly 620-donor mean. Because counts were too low, approximately 15 rarely observed V segments, including chromosome 9 orphons, were excluded from the earlier analysis of about 500 of the donors.

This clone turned up a few times. This clone's antigen is unknown. No much larger clonotype is one base removed from it; base qualities were not supplied. The cohort comprised 550 to 700 healthy bone marrow donors. All cohort members were sampled while nominally healthy, although unrecorded immune exposures were likely present. The donor tested CMV seronegative and was one of the 352 seronegative cohort members. A peripheral blood sample was provided by each donor, and peripheral blood mononuclear cells were used for TCR beta sequencing. The Qiagen DNeasy Blood Extraction Kit was used to extract genomic DNA from the blood cell samples. The CDR3 covers 18 residues, taking in both the cysteine and the phenylalanine. Only the CDR3 DNA is retained, 54 bases long and in frame from the first base. According to the germline V gene, CDR1 reads SGDLS and CDR2 reads YYNGEE. Germline trimming: 3 bases from V, 6 bases from J; junction bases outside gene matches: 19.

Library preparation employed the immunoSEQ multiplex PCR assay. The multiplex PCR relied on a mix of 60 forward primers for TCR Vbeta segments and 13 reverse primers for TCR Jbeta segments. A multiplex PCR assay on genomic DNA amplified the CDR3 region of rearranged TCR beta genes. Amplified TCR beta libraries were sequenced as 87-base-pair reads on the Illumina HiSeq System. Processing in the source paper ran as follows. A later analysis counted some 74 million unique TCR beta chains across the 666 repertoires, and 10 million to 11 million of these chains were shared by at least two donors. A nearest-neighbor algorithm error-corrected the raw reads and collapsed the reads into unique sequences, merging closely related sequences to remove PCR and sequencing errors. Alignment of CDR3 sequences to IMGT reference sequences was used to assign V, D and J gene segments. For a sequence to be retained, a match of at least six nucleotides was required to both a V gene segment and a J gene segment. Rearrangements were classified as productive when the CDR3 lacked stop codons and remained in frame with V and J, and all other rearrangements were classified as non-productive. Following IMGT convention, CDR3 was defined as the stretch from the second conserved V-encoded cysteine to the conserved J-encoded phenylalanine. Sequences without an unambiguous match to a single V gene segment were excluded from the earlier analysis of 450 to 750 of the donors. An earlier analysis of 500 to 700 of the donors classified V segments as functional when productive rearrangements were above 56.7% and as segregating when the standard deviation between donors was above 5%. A statistical classification framework was built to diagnose cytomegalovirus status from the catalog of TCR beta chain sequences. V and J gene assignment, in a later analysis, came from comparing TCR nucleotide sequences with IMGT/GENE-DB human TR gene sequences. Using the TCRdist pipeline, a later analysis assigned CDR3 sequences along with most-parsimonious VDJ recombination scenarios. In a later analysis, each TCR beta chain was defined by its CDR3 amino acid sequence together with its V-gene family, and reads without a unique V-gene family were excluded. In a later analysis, approximately 640 highly shared, low-generation-probability nucleotide sequences were removed to address suspected cross-contamination and a sequencing artifact. In a later analysis, a clonal expansion index for each public chain was calculated from normalized within-repertoire ranks of inferred template counts. In a later analysis, generation probabilities were computed using a VDJ recombination model fitted to out-of-frame rearrangements, and the results were checked against IGoR. A later analysis scored TCR-TCR, TCR-HLA and TCR-CMV co-occurrence with hypergeometric tests, applying a repertoire-size bias correction to TCR pairs. False discovery rates were estimated in a later analysis by permuting HLA or CMV assignments 20 times. In a later analysis, co-occurring TCRs were grouped using DBSCAN, with TCRdist sequence similarity added in when clustering inside HLA-allele-positive subsets. Co-occurrence clustering excluded repertoires with fewer than 30,000 or more than 120,000 public chains, plus five with anomalous nucleotide sharing. TCRdb limited this immuneACCESS table to in-frame rearrangements with V and J called. A share of clones is missing; checked studies link under half to unresolved V genes, and the rest is unexplained. D and trimming were read from the DNA, whereas the V and J calls and clone size are those reported in that table. This sample has about 200,000 clones in its table, and roughly 80% of those were observed once. Around 2.8% of the sample is in the top ten clones.

This TCR was sampled from a man younger than 40 in good health and CMV-seronegative. The sequence joins TRBV9 to TRBJ2-3, with 7 bases matching TRBD2. Sequencing used PBMCs. The CDR3 corresponds to CASSASGDSGLLTDTQYF. The DNA is TGTGCCAGCAGCGCCTCCGGAGATTCGGGACTACTAACGGATACGCAGTATTTT. The reference TRBV9 and TRBJ2-3 proteins fill in what lies around the CDR3, so the full variable domain reads DSGVTQTPKHLITATGQRVTLRCSPRSGDLSVYWYQQSLDQGLQFLIQYYNGEERAKGNILERFSAQQFPDLHSELNLSSLELGDSALYFCASSASGDSGLLTDTQYFGPGTRLTVL.